Detailed here is one T cell receptor beta chain. What it binds is not known. The germline V gene encodes CDR1 MNHNS and CDR2 SASEGT. Between the trimmed V and J ends, which lost 7 bases and 4 bases, there was a span of 15 bases. There are 14 residues in the CDR3. The data originate from a study of vaccination and CD4 T cells after COVID-19. Sequenced with the Oncomine TCR Beta short-read assay was DNA taken from cultured CD4+ T cells. Each CDR3 protein is one row after TCRdb ran MiXCR on the PCR reads. The sample has roughly 25,000 distinct CDR3 sequences; around 70% are singletons. Documented treatment: roughly ten-day PBMC culture with coronavirus spike peptide pools or control peptides (ViraFEST assay).

The sequences come from CD4+ T cells from blood, cultured in vitro, collected after SARS-CoV-2 vaccination. This TCR derives from a human donor who received a COVID-19 vaccine. The gene calls are TRBV6-1 and TRBJ2-3; D is tentatively TRBD1 or TRBD2 (6 bases each). The CDR3 region has the DNA TGTGCCAGCAAAATAATAGGGGGGCCAGATACGCAGTATTTT. Its translation: CASKIIGGPDTQYF.